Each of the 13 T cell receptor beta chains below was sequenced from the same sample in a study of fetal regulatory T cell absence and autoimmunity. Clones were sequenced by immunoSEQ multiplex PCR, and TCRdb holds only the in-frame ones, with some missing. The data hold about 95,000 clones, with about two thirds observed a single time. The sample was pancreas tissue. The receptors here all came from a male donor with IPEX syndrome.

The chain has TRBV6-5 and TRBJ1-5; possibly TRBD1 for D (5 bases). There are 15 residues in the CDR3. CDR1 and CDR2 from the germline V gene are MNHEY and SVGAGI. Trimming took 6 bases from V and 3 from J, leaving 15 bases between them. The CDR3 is CASSPWDGLNQPQHF. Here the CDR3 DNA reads TGTGCCAGCAGCCCCTGGGACGGACTCAATCAGCCCCAGCATTTT.

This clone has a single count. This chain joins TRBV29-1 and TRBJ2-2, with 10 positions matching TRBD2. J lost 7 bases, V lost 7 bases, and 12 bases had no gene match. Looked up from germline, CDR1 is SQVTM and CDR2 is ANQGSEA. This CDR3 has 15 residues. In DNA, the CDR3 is TGCAGCGCTGAGCAGTTTTTAGCGGGAGGCGGGGAGCTGTTTTTT. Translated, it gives CSAEQFLAGGGELFF.

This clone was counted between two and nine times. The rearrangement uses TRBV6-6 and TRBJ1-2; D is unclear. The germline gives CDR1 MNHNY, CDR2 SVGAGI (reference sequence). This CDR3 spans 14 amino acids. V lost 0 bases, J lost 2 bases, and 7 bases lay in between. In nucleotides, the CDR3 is TGTGCCAGCAGTTACTCGGCGCTGAACTATGGCTACACCTTC. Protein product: CASSYSALNYGYTF.

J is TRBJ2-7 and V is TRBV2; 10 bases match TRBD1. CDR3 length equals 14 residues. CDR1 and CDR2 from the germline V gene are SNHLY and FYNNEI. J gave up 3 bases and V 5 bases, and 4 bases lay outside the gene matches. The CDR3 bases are TGTGCCAGCAGTATCCGGACAGGGGGCTACGAGCAGTACTTC. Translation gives CASSIRTGGYEQYF.

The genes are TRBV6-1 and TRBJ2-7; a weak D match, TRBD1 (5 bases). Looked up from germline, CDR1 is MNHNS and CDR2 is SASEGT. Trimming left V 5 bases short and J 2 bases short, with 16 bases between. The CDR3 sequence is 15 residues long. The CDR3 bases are TGTGCCAGCAGTCCTCGCCCAGGGCGGCCCTACGAGCAGTACTTC. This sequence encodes CASSPRPGRPYEQYF.

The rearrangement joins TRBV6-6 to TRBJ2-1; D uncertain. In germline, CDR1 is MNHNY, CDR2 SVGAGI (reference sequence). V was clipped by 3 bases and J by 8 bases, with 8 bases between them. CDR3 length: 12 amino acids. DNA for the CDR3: TGTGCCAGCAGTTATCGTCTACATGAGCAGTTCTTC. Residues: CASSYRLHEQFF.

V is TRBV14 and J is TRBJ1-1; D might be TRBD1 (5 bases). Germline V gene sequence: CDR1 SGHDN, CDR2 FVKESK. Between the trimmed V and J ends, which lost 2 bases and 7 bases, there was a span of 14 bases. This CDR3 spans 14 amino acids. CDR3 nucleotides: TGTGCCAGCAGCCAATCCAGTACAGGCTTTGAAGCTTTCTTT. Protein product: CASSQSSTGFEAFF.

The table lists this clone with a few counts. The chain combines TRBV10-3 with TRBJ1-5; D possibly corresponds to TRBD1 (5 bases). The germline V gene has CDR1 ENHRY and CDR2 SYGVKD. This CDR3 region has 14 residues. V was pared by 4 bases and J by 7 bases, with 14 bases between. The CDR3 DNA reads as TGTGCCATCAGTGCGCAGGGAGGAGGCCAGCCCCAGCATTTT. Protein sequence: CAISAQGGGQPQHF.

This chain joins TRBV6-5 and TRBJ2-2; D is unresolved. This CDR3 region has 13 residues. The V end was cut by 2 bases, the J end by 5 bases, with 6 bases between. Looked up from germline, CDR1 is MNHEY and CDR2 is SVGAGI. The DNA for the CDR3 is TGTGCCAGCAGTTACCCCCGGACCGGGGAGCTGTTTTTT. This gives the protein CASSYPRTGELFF.

CDR3 loop: CASSSLGTGIAKNIQYF. For the CDR3, the DNA is TGCGCCAGCAGCTCCTTGGGGACAGGGATAGCCAAAAACATTCAGTACTTC. J is TRBJ2-4 and V is TRBV5-1; 9 nucleotides align to TRBD1. Germline-derived CDR1 and CDR2 are SGHRS and YFSETQ. The V and J ends lost 3 bases and 0 bases, in that order; junction bases with no gene match: 7. The CDR3 runs 17 residues.

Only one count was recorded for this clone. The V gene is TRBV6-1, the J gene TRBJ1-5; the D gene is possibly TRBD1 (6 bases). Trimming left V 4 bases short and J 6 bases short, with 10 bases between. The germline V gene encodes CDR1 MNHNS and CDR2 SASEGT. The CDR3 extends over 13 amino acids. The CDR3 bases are TGTGCCAGCAGTGCCGGGGGGGCTCAGCCCCAGCATTTT. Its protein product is CASSAGGAQPQHF.

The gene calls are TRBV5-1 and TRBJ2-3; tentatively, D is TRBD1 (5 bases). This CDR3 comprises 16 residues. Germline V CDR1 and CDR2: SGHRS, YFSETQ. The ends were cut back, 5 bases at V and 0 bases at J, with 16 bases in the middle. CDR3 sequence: CASRQALLFSTDTQYF. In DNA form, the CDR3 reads TGCGCCAGCAGACAGGCCCTACTTTTTAGCACAGATACGCAGTATTTT. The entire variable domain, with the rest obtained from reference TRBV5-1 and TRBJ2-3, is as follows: KAGVTQTPRYLIKTRGQQVTLSCSPISGHRSVSWYQQTPGQGLQFLFEYFSETQRNKGNFPGRFSGRQFSNSRSEMNVSTLELGDSALYLCASRQALLFSTDTQYFGPGTRLTVL.

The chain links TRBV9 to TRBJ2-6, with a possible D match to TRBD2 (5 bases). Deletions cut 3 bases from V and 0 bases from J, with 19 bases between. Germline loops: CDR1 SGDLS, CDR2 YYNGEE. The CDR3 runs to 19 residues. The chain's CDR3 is CASSADLAPPLSGANVLTF. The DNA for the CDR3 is TGTGCCAGCAGCGCGGACCTAGCCCCCCCTCTCTCTGGGGCCAACGTCCTGACTTTC.